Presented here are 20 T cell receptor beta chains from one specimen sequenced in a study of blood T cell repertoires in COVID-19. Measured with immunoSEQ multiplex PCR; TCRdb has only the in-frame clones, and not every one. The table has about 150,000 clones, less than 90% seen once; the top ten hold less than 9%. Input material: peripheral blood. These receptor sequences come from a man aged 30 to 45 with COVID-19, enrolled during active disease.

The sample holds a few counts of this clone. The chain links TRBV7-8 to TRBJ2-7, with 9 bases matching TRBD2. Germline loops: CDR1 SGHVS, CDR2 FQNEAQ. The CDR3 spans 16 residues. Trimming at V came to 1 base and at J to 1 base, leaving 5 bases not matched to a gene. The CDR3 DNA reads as TGTGCCAGCAGCTTAGGAGCGGGAGGTTTATCCTACGAGCAGTACTTC. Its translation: CASSLGAGGLSYEQYF.

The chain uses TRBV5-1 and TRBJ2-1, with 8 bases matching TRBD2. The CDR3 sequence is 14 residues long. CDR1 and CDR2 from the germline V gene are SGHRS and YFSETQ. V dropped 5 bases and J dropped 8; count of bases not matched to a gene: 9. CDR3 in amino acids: CASSLSGKLDEQFF. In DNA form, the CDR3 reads TGCGCCAGCAGTCTTAGCGGGAAATTGGATGAGCAGTTCTTC. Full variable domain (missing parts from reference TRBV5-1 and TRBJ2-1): KAGVTQTPRYLIKTRGQQVTLSCSPISGHRSVSWYQQTPGQGLQFLFEYFSETQRNKGNFPGRFSGRQFSNSRSEMNVSTLELGDSALYLCASSLSGKLDEQFFGPGTRLTVL.

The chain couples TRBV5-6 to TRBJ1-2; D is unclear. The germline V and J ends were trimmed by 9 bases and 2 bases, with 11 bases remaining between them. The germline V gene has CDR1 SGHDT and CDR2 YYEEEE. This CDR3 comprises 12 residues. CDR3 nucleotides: TGTGCCACCACTCGGGAGAACTATGGCTACACCTTC. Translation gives CATTRENYGYTF.

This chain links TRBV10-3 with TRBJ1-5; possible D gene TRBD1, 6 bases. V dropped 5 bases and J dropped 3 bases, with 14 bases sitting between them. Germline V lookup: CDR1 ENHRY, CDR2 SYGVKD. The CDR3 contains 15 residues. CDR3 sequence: CAISSEQGPNQPQHF. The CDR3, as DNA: TGTGCCATCAGTTCCGAACAGGGTCCCAATCAGCCCCAGCATTTT.

CDR3 sequence (DNA): TGTGCCAGCAGACTTACAGGGTTAAGGGCCAAAAACATTCAGTACTTC. This codes for CASRLTGLRAKNIQYF. This chain links TRBV28 with TRBJ2-4; perhaps TRBD1 as D (6 bases). The CDR3 spans 16 residues. Germline V gives CDR1 MDHEN, CDR2 SYDVKM. Trimming stripped 6 bases from V and 1 base from J, with 16 bases between.

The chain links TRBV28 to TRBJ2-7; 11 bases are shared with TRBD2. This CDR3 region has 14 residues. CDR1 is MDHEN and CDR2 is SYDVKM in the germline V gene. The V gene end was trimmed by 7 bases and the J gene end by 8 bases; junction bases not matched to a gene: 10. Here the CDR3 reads CASKSSGRANQQYF. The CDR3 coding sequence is TGTGCCAGCAAAAGTAGCGGGAGGGCCAATCAGCAGTACTTC.

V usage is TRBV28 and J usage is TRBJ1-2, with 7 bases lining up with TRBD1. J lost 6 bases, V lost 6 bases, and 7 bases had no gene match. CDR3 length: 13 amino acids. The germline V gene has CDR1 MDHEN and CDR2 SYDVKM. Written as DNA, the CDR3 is TGTGCCAGCAGCCCTTACAGGGGCGATGGCTACACCTTC. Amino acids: CASSPYRGDGYTF.

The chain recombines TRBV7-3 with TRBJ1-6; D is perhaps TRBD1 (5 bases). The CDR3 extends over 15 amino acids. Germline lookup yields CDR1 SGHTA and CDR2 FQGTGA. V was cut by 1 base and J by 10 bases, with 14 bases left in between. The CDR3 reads CASSLRGKAGSPLHF. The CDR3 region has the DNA TGTGCCAGCAGCTTAAGGGGGAAGGCGGGATCACCCCTCCACTTT.

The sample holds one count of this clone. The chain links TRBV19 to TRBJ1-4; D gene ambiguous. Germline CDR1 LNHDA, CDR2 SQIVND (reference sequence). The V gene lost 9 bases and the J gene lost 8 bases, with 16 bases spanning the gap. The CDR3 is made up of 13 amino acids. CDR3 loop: CASETRVGEKLFF. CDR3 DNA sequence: TGTGCCAGCGAGACGCGGGTCGGGGAAAAACTGTTTTTT.

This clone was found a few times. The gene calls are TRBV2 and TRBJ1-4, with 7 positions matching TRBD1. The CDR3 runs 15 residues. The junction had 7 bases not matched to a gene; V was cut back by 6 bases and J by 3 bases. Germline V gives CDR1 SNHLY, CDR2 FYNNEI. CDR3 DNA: TGTGCCAGCAGAATACAGGGGTCGGCTAATGAAAAACTGTTTTTT. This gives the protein CASRIQGSANEKLFF.

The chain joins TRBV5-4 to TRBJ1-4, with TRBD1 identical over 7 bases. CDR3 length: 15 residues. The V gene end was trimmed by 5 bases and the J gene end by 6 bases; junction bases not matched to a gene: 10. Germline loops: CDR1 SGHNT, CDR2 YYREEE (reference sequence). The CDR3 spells CASRRSGTDHEKLFF. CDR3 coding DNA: TGTGCCAGCAGACGCTCTGGGACAGATCATGAAAAACTGTTTTTT.

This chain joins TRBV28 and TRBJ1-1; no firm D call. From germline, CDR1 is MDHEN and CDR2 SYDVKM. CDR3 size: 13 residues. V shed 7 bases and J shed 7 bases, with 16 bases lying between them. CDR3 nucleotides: TGTGCCAGCAACCCCGAGGGTAAGATTGAAGCTTTCTTT. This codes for CASNPEGKIEAFF.

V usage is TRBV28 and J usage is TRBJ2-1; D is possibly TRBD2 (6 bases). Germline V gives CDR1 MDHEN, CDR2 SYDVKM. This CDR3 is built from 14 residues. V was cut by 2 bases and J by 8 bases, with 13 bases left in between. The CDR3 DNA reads TGTGCCAGCAGTTTAGCGGGAAAGATCGATGAGCAGTTCTTC. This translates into CASSLAGKIDEQFF.

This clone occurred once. The CDR3 nucleotides read TGTGCCTTTAGAAAGCAGGGTGGAAGCGAGCAGTACTTC. Amino acids: CAFRKQGGSEQYF. The J gene is TRBJ2-7, the V gene TRBV28; D may be TRBD1 (5 bases). The V end was cut by 11 bases, the J end by 6 bases, with 20 bases between. The CDR3 length is 13 residues. Germline V gene data show CDR1 as MDHEN and CDR2 as SYDVKM.

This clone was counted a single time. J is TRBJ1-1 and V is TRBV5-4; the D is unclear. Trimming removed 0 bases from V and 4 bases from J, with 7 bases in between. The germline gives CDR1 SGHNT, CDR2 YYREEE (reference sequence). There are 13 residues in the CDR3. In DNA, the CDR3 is TGTGCCAGCAGCTTGGAAGGAGTCACTGAAGCTTTCTTT. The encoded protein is CASSLEGVTEAFF.

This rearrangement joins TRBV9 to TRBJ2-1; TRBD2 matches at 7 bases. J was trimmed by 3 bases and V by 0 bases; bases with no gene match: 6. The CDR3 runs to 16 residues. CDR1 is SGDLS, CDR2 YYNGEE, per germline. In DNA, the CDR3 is TGTGCCAGCAGCGTAGTTGGGCGGGAGCTCTACAATGAGCAGTTCTTC. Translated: CASSVVGRELYNEQFF.

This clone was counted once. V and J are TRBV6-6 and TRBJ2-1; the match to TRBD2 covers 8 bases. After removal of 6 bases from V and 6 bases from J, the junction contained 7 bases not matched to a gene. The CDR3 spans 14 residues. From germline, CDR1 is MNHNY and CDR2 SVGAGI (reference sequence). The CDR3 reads CASRPPGGVNEQFF. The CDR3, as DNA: TGTGCCAGCAGACCGCCCGGGGGGGTCAATGAGCAGTTCTTC.

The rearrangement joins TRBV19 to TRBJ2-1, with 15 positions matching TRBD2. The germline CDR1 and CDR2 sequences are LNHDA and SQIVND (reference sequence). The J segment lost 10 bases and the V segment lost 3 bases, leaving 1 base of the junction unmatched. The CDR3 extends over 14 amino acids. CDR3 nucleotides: TGTGCCAGTAGTATGGGACTAGCGGGAGGCGAGCAGTTCTTC. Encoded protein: CASSMGLAGGEQFF.

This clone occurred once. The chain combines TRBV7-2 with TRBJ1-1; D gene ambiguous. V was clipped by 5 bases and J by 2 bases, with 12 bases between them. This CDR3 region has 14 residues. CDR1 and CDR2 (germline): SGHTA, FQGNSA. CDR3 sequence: CASSPRVSNTEAFF. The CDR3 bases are TGTGCCAGCAGCCCCCGGGTCTCTAACACTGAAGCTTTCTTT.

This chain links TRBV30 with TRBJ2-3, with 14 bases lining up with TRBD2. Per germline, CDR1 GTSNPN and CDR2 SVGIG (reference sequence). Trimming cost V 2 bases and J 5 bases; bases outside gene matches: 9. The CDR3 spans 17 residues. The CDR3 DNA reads TGTGCCTGGAGTTCCGGTGGACTAGCGGGAGGTGGAGATACGCAGTATTTT. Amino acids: CAWSSGGLAGGGDTQYF.